This T cell receptor (beta chain) is from a study of T cell repertoires in cytomegalovirus infection. Regarding this clonotype: The antigen is not known.

J was trimmed by 7 bases and V by 3 bases; bases with no gene match: 9. CDR3 length: 16 residues. Germline loops: CDR1 MNHEY, CDR2 SMNVEV (reference sequence). Via MiXCR, TCRdb re-called the reads, giving one row per CDR3 protein. The data contain about 700,000 distinct CDR3 sequences, roughly 33% of them singletons. This material consisted of cultured PBMCs, taken from culture after CMV antigen stimulation. The clonotype originates from a human donor in good health (CMV status not recorded). Some clones in this sample may be carry-over from other donors' samples. The chain is built from TRBV27 and TRBJ2-1; 10 bases are shared with TRBD2. The CDR3 DNA reads as TGTGCCAGCAGTTTGGTGGGACTAGCGCAAGGGAATGAGCAGTTCTTC. It specifies CASSLVGLAQGNEQFF.